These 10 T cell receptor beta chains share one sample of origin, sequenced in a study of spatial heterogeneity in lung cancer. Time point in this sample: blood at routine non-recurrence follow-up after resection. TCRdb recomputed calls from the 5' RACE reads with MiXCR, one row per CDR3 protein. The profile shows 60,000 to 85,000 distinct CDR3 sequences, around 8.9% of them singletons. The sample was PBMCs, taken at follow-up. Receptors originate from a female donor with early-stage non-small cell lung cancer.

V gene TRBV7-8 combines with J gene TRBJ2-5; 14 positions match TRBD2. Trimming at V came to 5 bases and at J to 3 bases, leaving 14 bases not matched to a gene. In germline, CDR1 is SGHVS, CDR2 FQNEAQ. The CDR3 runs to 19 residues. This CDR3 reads CASSRLGSETSGREETQYF. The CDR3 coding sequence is TGTGCCAGCAGCCGTTTGGGGAGTGAGACTAGCGGGAGGGAAGAGACCCAGTACTTC.

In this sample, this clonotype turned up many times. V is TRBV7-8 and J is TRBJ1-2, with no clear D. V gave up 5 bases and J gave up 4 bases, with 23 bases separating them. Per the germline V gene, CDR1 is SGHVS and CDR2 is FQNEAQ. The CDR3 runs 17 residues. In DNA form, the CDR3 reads TGTGCCAGCAGCCTCCTCGCTCTGAGGGCGATGGGCTATGGCTACACCTTC. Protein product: CASSLLALRAMGYGYTF.

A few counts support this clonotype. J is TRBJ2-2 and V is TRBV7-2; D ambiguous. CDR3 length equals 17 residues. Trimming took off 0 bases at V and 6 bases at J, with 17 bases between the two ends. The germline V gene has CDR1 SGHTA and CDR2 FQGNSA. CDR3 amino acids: CASSLALTRGVAGELFF. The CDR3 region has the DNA TGTGCCAGCAGCTTAGCGTTGACCCGAGGTGTAGCCGGGGAGCTGTTTTTT. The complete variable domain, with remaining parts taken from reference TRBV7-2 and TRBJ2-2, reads GAGVSQSPSNKVTEKGKDVELRCDPISGHTALYWYRQSLGQGLEFLIYFQGNSAPDKSGLPSDRFSAERTGGSVSTLTIQRTQQEDSAVYLCASSLALTRGVAGELFFGEGSRLTVL.

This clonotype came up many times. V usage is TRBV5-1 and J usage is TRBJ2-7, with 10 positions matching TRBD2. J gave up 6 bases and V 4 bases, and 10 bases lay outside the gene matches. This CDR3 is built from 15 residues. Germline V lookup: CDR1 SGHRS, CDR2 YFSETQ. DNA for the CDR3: TGCGCCAGCAGCAGATCTCCGGGACTAGCGACCGAGCAGTACTTC. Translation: CASSRSPGLATEQYF.

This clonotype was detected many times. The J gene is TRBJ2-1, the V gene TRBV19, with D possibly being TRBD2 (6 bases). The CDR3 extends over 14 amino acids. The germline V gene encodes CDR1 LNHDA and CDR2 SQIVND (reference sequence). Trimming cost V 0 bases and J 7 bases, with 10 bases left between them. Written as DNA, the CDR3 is TGTGCCAGTAGTATAGAGGCTCGGGGGAATGAGCAGTTCTTC. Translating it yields CASSIEARGNEQFF.

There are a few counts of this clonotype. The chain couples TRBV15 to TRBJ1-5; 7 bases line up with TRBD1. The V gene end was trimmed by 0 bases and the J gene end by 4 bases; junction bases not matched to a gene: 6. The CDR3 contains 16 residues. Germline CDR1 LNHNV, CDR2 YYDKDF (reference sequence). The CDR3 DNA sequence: TGTGCCACCAGCAGAGATAAGGCAGGGGGGAATCAGCCCCAGCATTTT. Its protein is CATSRDKAGGNQPQHF.

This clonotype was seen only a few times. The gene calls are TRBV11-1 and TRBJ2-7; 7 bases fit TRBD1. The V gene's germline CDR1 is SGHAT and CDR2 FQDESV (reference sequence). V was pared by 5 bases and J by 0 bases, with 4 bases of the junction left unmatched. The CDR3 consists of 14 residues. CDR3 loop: CASSVDRTSYEQYF. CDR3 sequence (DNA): TGTGCCAGCAGCGTGGACAGGACCTCCTACGAGCAGTACTTC.

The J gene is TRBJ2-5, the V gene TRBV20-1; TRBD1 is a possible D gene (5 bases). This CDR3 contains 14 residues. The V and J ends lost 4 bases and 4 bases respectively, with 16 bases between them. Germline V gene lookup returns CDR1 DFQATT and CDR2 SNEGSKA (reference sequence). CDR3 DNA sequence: TGCAGTGCTAATTTCCAGGGTTTAGGAGAGACCCAGTACTTC. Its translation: CSANFQGLGETQYF.

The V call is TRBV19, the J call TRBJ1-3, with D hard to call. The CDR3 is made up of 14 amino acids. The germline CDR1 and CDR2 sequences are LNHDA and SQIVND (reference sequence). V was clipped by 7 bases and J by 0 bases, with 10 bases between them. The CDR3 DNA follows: TGTGCCAGTAAAGGAGAGAACTCTGGAAACACCATATATTTT. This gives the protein CASKGENSGNTIYF.

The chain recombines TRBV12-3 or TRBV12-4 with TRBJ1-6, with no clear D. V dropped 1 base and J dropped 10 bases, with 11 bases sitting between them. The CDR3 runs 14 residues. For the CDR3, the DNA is TGTGCCAGCAGTTTAGTAGGAGGGAGGTCACCCCTCCACTTT. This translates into CASSLVGGRSPLHF.